Following are 5 T cell receptor beta chains from one sample sequenced in a study. TCRdb analysed the reads with MiXCR anew, one entry per CDR3 protein. The sample lists thousands of distinct CDR3 sequences; roughly a tenth were seen once. Input material: CD4+ T cells from synovial fluid. The receptors were gathered from a human donor with rheumatoid arthritis.

This clonotype is medium-sized. This chain joins TRBV6-2 or TRBV6-3 and TRBJ2-1; D not resolved. Per the germline V gene, CDR1 is MNHEY and CDR2 is SVGEGT. V lost 0 bases to trimming and J lost 0 bases, with 18 bases between them. The length of the CDR3 is 19 residues. The CDR3 nucleotides read TGTGCCAGCAGTTACTCCTTTGCGGACCAAAAGAGCTCCTACAATGAGCAGTTCTTC. Its translation: CASSYSFADQKSSYNEQFF.

By frequency in the sample, this clonotype is medium-sized. The chain employs TRBV28 and TRBJ1-2; TRBD1 is a possible D gene (5 bases). Deletions cut 3 bases from V and 8 bases from J, with 19 bases between. This CDR3 is 15 amino acids long. Germline V gene data show CDR1 as MDHEN and CDR2 as SYDVKM. The CDR3 DNA sequence: TGTGCCAGCAGTTTCCCGAATTCGCAGGGAGGCGGCTACACCTTC. Its protein is CASSFPNSQGGGYTF.

This clonotype occurred once. The junction does not match germline at one end; this may be a read error. This chain uses TRBV4-3 with TRBJ2-1; TRBD1 matches 9 bases. The CDR3 loop spans 15 amino acids. Per germline, CDR1 LGHNA and CDR2 YSLEER. CDR3 nucleotide sequence: TGCACCAGCAGCCAAGTGGGTGGACAGGGGAATGAGCGGTTCTTC. Residues: CTSSQVGGQGNERFF.

This clonotype counts as large. The rearrangement uses TRBV4-3 and TRBJ2-7, with unresolved D. The CDR3 spans 15 residues. Trimming took off 1 base at V and 3 bases at J, with 13 bases between the two ends. Germline lookup yields CDR1 LGHNA and CDR2 YSLEER. The CDR3 sequence is CASSQVDSNLYEQYF. As DNA, the CDR3 is TGCGCCAGCAGCCAAGTGGATAGCAACCTCTACGAGCAGTACTTC.

The V call is TRBV5-4, the J call TRBJ1-6, with no clear D. Germline V gene lookup returns CDR1 SGHNT and CDR2 YYREEE (reference sequence). CDR3 size: 14 residues. The V and J ends lost 2 bases and 7 bases respectively, with 10 bases between them. CDR3 in amino acids: CASSFGMENSPLHF. CDR3 in DNA: TGTGCCAGCAGCTTTGGAATGGAGAATTCACCCCTCCACTTT.